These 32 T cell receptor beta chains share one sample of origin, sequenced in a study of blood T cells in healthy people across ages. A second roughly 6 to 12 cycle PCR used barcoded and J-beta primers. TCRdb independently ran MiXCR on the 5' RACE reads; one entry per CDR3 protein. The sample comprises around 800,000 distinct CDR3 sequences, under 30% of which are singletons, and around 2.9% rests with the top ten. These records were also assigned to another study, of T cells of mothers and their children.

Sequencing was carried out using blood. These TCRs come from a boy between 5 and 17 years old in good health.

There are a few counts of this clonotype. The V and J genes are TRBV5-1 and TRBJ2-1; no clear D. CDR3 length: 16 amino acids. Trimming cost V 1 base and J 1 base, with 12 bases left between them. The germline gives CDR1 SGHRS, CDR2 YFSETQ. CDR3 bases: TGCGCCAGCAGCTTGAGACCCCAGACATCCTACAATGAGCAGTTCTTC. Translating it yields CASSLRPQTSYNEQFF.

The CDR3 sequence: CASTEATGVETQYF. Here the CDR3 DNA reads TGTGCCAGCACCGAAGCGACGGGGGTGGAGACCCAGTACTTC. The chain is built from TRBV6-2 or TRBV6-3 and TRBJ2-5, with a possible D match to TRBD2 (6 bases). Trimming pared 7 bases from V and 5 bases from J, leaving 17 bases between. Germline V gene data show CDR1 as MNHEY and CDR2 as SVGEGT. This CDR3 comprises 14 residues.

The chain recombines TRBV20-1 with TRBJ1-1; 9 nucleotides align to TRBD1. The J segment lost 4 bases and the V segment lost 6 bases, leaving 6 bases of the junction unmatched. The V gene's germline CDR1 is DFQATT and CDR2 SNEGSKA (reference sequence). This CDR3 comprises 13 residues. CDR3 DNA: TGCAGTGCATCCGGACAGGGGAGCACTGAAGCTTTCTTT. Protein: CSASGQGSTEAFF.

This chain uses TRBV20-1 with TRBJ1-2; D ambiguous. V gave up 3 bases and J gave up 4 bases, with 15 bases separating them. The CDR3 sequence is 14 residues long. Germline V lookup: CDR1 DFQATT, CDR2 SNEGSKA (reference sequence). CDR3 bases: TGCAGTGCTAGGAGCGGGGTCGCCGCCTATGGCTACACCTTC. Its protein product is CSARSGVAAYGYTF.

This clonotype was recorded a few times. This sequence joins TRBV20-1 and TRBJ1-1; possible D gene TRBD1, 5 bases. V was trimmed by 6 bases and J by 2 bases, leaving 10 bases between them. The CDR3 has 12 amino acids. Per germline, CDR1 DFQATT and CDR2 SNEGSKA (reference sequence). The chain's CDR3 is CSARDLNTEAFF. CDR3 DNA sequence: TGCAGTGCCCGGGACCTTAACACTGAAGCTTTCTTT.

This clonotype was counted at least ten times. The CDR3 DNA reads as TGTGCCAGCAGTTACCCCGGGGAGCTGTTTTTT. It encodes CASSYPGELFF. The chain links TRBV6-6 to TRBJ2-2; D remains unclear. Trimming removed 2 bases from V and 6 bases from J, with 1 base in between. Germline CDR1 and CDR2: MNHNY and SVGAGI (reference sequence). The CDR3 extends over 11 amino acids.

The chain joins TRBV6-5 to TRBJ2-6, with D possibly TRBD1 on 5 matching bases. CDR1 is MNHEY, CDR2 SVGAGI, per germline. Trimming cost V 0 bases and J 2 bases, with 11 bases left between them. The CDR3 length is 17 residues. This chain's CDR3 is CASSYSPGRAGANVLTF. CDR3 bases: TGTGCCAGCAGTTACTCTCCGGGCAGGGCTGGGGCCAACGTCCTGACTTTC.

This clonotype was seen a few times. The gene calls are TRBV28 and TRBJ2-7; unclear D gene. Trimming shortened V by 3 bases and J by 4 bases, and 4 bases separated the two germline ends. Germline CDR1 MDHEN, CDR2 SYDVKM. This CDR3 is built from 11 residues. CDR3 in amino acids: CASSFKYEQYV. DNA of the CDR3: TGTGCCAGCAGTTTTAAGTACGAGCAGTACGTC.

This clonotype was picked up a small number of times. This CDR3 reads CSAIRLGTEAFF. The CDR3 DNA sequence: TGCAGCGCTATCCGACTTGGTACTGAAGCTTTCTTT. The chain couples TRBV29-1 to TRBJ1-1; no clear D. There are 12 residues in the CDR3. Germline CDR1 is SQVTM and CDR2 is ANQGSEA. Trimming removed 7 bases from V and 5 bases from J, with 14 bases in between.

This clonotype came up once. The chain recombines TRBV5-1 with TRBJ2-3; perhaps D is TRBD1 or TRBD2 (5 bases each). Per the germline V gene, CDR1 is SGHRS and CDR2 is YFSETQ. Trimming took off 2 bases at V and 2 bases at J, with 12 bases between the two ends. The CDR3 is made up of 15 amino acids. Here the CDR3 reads CASSFSEGNTDTQYF. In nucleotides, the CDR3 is TGCGCCAGCAGCTTTAGTGAGGGGAACACAGATACGCAGTATTTT.

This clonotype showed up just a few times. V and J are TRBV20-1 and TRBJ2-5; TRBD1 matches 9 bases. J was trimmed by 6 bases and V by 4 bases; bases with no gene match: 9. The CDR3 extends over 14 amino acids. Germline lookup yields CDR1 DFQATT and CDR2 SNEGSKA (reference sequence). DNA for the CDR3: TGCAGTGCTAAGATCGGGACAGGGATAAAGACCCAGTACTTC. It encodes CSAKIGTGIKTQYF.

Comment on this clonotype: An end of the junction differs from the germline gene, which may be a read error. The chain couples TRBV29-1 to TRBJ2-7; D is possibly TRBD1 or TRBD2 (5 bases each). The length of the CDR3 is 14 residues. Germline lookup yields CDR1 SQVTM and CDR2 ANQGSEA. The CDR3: CSVGLLGTSHRMDF. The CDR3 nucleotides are TGCAGCGTTGGGTTGTTAGGGACCTCACACCGGATGGACTTC.

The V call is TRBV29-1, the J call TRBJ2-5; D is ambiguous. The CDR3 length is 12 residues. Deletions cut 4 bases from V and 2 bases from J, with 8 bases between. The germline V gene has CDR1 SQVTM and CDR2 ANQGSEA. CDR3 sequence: CSVGYNQETQYF. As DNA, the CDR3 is TGCAGCGTTGGTTACAATCAAGAGACCCAGTACTTC.

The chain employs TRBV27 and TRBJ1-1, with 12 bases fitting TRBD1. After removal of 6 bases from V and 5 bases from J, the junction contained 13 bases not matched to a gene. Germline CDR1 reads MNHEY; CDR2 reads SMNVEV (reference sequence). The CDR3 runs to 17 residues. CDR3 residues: CASSLAGTGGAHTEAFF. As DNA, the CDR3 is TGTGCCAGCAGCCTGGCAGGGACAGGGGGCGCGCATACTGAAGCTTTCTTT.

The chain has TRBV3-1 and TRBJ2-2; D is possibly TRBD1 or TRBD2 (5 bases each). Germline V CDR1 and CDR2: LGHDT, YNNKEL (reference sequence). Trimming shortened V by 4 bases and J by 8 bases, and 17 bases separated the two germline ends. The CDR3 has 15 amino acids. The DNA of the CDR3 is TGTGCCAGCAGCCCTCCCGGGGCTGGTCGGGGGGAGCTGTTTTTT. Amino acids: CASSPPGAGRGELFF.

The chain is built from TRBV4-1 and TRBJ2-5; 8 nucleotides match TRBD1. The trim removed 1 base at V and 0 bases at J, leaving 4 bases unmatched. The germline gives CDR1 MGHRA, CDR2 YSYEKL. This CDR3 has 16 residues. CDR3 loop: CASSQGGRGHQETQYF. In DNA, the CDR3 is TGCGCCAGCAGCCAAGGGGGCAGGGGGCACCAAGAGACCCAGTACTTC.

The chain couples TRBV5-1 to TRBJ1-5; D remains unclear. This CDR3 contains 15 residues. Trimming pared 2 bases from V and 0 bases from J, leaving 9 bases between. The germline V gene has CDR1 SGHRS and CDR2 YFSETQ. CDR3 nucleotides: TGCGCCAGCAGCTTCTCCGGGTATAGCAATCAGCCCCAGCATTTT. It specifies CASSFSGYSNQPQHF.

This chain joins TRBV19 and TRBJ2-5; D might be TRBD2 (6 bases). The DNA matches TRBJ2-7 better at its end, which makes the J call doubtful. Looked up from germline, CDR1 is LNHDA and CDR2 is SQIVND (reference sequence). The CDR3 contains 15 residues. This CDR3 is CASSIVGLPSAEQYF. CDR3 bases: TGTGCCAGTAGTATAGTGGGACTTCCCTCCGCCGAGCAGTACTTC.

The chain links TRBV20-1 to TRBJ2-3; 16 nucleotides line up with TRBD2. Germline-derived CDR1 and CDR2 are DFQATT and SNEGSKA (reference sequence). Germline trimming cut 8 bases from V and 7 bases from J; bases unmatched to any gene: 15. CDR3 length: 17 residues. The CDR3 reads CSSSGTSGGAEDHTQYF. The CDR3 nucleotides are TGCAGTTCGTCCGGGACTAGCGGGGGGGCCGAAGATCATACGCAGTATTTT.

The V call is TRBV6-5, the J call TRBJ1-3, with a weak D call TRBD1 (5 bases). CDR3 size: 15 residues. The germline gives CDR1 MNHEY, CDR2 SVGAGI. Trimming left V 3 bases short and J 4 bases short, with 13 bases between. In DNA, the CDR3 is TGTGCCAGCAGTTATGATAAGGGGCCCGGAAACACCATATATTTT. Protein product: CASSYDKGPGNTIYF.

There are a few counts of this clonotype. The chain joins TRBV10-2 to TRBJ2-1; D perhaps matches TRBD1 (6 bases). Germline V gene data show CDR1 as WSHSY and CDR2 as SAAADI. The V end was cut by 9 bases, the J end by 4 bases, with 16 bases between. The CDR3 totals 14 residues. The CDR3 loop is CASGVGAVYNEQFF. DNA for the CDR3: TGCGCCAGTGGGGTGGGGGCAGTTTACAATGAGCAGTTCTTC.

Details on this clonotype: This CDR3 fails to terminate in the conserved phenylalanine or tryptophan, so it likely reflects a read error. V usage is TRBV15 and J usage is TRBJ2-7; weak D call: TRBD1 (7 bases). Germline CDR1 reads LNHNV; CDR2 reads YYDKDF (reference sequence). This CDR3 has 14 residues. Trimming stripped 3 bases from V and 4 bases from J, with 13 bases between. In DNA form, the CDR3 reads TGTGCCACCAGCAGGCGGGACAGCCCTTACGAGCAGTACCTC. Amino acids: CATSRRDSPYEQYL.

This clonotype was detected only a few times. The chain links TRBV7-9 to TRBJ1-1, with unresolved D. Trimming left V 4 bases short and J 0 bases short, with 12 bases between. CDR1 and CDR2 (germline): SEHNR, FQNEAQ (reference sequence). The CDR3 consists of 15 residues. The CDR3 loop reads CASSWGGQLNTEAFF. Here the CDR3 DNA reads TGTGCCAGCAGCTGGGGTGGGCAGCTGAACACTGAAGCTTTCTTT.

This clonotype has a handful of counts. CDR3 protein: CASSAGLAAPETQYF. The CDR3 DNA is TGTGCCAGCAGTGCGGGACTAGCGGCCCCGGAGACCCAGTACTTC. The chain links TRBV9 to TRBJ2-5; TRBD2 agrees at 11 bases. V dropped 5 bases and J dropped 5; count of bases not matched to a gene: 8. Germline assignment: CDR1 SGDLS and CDR2 YYNGEE. The CDR3 totals 15 residues. Filled out from reference TRBV9 and TRBJ2-5, the complete variable domain reads DSGVTQTPKHLITATGQRVTLRCSPRSGDLSVYWYQQSLDQGLQFLIQYYNGEERAKGNILERFSAQQFPDLHSELNLSSLELGDSALYFCASSAGLAAPETQYFGPGTRLLVL.

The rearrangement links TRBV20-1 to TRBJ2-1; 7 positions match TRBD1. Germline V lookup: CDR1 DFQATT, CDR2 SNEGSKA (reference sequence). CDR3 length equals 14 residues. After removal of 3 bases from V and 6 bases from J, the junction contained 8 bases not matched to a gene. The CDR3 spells CSASPMTGTNEQFF. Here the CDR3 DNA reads TGCAGTGCTAGTCCCATGACAGGGACCAATGAGCAGTTCTTC.

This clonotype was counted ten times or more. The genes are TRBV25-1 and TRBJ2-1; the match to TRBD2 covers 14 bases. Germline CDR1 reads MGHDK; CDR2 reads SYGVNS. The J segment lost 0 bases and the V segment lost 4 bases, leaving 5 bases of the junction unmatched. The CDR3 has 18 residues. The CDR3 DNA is TGTGCCAGCAGTGGGACTAGCGGGGGGCTCAGCTCCTACAATGAGCAGTTCTTC. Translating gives CASSGTSGGLSSYNEQFF.

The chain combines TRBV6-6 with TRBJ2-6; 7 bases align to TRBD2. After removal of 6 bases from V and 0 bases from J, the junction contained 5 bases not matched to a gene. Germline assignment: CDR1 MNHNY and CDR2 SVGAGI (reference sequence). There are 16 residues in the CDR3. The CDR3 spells CASRGGGNSGANVLTF. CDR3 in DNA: TGTGCCAGCAGGGGCGGGGGAAACTCTGGGGCCAACGTCCTGACTTTC.

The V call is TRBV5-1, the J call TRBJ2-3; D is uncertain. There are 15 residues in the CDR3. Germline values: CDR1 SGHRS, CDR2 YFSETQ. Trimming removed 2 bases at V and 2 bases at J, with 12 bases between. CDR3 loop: CASSLRSFFTDTQYF. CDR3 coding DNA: TGCGCCAGCAGCTTACGTAGCTTTTTCACAGATACGCAGTATTTT.

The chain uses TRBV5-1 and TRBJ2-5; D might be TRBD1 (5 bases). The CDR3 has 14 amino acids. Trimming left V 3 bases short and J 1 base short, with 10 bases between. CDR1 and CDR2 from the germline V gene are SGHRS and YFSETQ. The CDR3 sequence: CASSSWTLQETQYF. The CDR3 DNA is TGCGCCAGCAGCTCCTGGACACTCCAAGAGACCCAGTACTTC.

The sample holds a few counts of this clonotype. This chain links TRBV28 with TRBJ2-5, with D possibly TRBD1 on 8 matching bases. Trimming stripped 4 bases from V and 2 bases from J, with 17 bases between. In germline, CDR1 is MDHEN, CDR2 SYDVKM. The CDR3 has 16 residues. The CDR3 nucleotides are TGTGCCAGCAGTTGGACAGGGAGGGTTTTGCAAGAGACCCAGTACTTC. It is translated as CASSWTGRVLQETQYF.

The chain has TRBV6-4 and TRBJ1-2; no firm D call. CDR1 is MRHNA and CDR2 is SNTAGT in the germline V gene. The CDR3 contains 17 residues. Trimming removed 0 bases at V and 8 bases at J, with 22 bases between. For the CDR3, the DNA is TGTGCCAGCAGTGACTCGCATTCAGAAGGCTCCCCTCGGGGCTACACCTTC. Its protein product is CASSDSHSEGSPRGYTF.

CDR3 bases: TGTGCCAGCAAACGGGACGGACGTAATGGCTACACCTTC. Its protein product is CASKRDGRNGYTF. The chain recombines TRBV12-3 or TRBV12-4 with TRBJ1-2, with D perhaps matching TRBD1 (5 bases). CDR3 length equals 13 residues. V gave up 7 bases and J gave up 6 bases, with 15 bases separating them.